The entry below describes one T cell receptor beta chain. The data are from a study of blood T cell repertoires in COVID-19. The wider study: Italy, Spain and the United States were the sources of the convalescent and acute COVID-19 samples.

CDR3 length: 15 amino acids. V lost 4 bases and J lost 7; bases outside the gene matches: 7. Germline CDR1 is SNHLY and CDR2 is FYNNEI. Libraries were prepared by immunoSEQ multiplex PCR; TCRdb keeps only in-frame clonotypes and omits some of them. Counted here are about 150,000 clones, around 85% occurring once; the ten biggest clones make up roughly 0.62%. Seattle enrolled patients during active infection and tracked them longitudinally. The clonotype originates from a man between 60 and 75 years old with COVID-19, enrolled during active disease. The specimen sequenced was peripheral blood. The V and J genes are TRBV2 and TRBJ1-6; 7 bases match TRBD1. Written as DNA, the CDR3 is TGTGCCAGCAGTGTCGACAGGGATCGAAATTCACCCCTCCACTTT. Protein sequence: CASSVDRDRNSPLHF. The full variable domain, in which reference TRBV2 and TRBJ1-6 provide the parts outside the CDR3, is EPEVTQTPSHQVTQMGQEVILRCVPISNHLYFYWYRQILGQKVEFLVSFYNNEISEKSEIFDDQFSVERPDGSNFTLKIRSTKLEDSAMYFCASSVDRDRNSPLHFGNGTRLTVT.